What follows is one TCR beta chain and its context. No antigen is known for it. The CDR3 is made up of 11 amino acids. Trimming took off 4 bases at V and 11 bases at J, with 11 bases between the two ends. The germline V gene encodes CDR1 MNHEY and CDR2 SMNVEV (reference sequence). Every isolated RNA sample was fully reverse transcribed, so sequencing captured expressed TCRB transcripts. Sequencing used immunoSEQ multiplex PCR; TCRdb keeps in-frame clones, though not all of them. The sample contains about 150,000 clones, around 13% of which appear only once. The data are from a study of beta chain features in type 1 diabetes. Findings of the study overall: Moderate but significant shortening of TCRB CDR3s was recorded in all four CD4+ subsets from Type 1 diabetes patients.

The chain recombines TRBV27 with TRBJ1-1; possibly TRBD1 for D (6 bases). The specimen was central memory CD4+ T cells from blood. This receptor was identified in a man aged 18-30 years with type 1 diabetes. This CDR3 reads CASSSQGRAFF. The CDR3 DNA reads TGTGCCAGCAGTTCTCAGGGGAGGGCTTTCTTT.